This T cell receptor beta chain comes out of a study of T cells in Graves' hyperthyroidism and ophthalmopathy. Germline lookup yields CDR1 MNHNS and CDR2 SASEGT. The CDR3 has 16 amino acids. Trimming cost V 5 bases and J 4 bases; bases outside gene matches: 14. Many counts were recorded for this clonotype. RNA transcripts gave rise to amplified TCR beta CDR3 regions. TCR CDR3 underwent first-round RT-PCR with the HTBI primer set. TCRdb re-called the multiplex PCR reads through MiXCR, storing one row per CDR3 protein. Among approximately 300,000 distinct CDR3 sequences listed, over 15% were seen once. The rearrangement uses TRBV6-1 and TRBJ2-7; 7 bases map to TRBD1. This receptor was taken from a woman aged 55-75 years with Graves' ophthalmopathy. Sequenced sample: blood. CDR3 sequence: CASSYRRQGRRYEQYF. The DNA of the CDR3 is TGTGCCAGCAGTTACCGACGACAGGGCAGGCGGTACGAGCAGTACTTC.